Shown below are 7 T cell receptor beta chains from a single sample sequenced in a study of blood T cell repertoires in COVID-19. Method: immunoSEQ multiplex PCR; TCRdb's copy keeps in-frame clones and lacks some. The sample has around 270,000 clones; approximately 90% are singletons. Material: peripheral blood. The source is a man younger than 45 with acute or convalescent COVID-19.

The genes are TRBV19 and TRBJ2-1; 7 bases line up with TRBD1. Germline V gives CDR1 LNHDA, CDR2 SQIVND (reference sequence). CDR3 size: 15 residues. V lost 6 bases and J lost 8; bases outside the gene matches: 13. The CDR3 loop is CASRNIKGARDEQFF. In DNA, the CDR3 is TGTGCCAGTAGAAACATTAAGGGGGCGCGGGATGAGCAGTTCTTC.

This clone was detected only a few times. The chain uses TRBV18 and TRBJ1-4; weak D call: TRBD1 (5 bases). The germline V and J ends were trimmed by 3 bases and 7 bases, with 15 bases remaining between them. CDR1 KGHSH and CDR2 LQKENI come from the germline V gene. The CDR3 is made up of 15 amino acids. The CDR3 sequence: CASSPQRGTGEKLFF. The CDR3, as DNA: TGTGCCAGCTCACCCCAGCGTGGAACAGGTGAAAAACTGTTTTTT.

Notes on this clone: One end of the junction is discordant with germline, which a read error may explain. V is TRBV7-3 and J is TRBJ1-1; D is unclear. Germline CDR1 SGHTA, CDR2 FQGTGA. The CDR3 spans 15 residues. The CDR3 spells CASSLTPGREVPVLF. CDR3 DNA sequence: TGTGCCAGCAGCTTAACTCCCGGGAGGGAGGTCCCGGTACTCTTT.

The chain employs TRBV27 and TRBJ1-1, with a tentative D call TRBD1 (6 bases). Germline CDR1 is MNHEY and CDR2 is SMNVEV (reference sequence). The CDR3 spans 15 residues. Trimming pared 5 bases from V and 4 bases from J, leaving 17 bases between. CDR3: CASSTQGRGSTEAFF. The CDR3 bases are TGTGCCAGCAGTACACAGGGTAGGGGTAGCACTGAAGCTTTCTTT.

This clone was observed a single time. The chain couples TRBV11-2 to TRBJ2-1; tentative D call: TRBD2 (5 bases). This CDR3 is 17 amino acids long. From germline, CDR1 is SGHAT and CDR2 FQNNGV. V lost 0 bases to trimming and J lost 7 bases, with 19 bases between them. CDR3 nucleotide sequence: TGTGCCAGCAGCTTAGATGGCCTCGGGAAGGGATATAATGAGCAGTTCTTC. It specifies CASSLDGLGKGYNEQFF.

CDR3 bases: TGTGCCAGCAGTCTGACACCCGCTGGAAACACCATATATTTT. Amino acids: CASSLTPAGNTIYF. This chain connects TRBV27 to TRBJ1-3; D not certain. The CDR3 totals 14 residues. Trimming took 5 bases from V and 2 from J, leaving 10 bases between them. Germline V gene sequence: CDR1 MNHEY, CDR2 SMNVEV (reference sequence).

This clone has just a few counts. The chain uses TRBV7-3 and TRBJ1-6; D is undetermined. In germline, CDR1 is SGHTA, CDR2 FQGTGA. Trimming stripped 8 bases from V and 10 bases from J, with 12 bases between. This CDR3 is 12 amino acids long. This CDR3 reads CASSAPGSPLHF. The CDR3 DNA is TGTGCCAGCTCCGCGCCCGGGTCACCCCTCCACTTT.